This entry concerns a single TCR beta chain. These data originate in a study of blood T cell repertoires in COVID-19. The table came from immunoSEQ multiplex PCR; TCRdb's copy has only in-frame clones and leaves some out. The data hold over 200,000 clones, with approximately 82% observed a single time. Assignments of participants to cohorts depended upon their own reported clinical history. CDR1 SGHTA and CDR2 FQGNSA come from the germline V gene. The CDR3 is made up of 16 amino acids. Trimming took 5 bases from V and 5 from J, leaving 21 bases between them. The rearrangement uses TRBV7-2 and TRBJ1-1; D perhaps matches TRBD1 (6 bases). The receptor was isolated from a middle-aged man who had recovered from COVID-19. Sequencing was performed on PBMCs or T cells enriched from blood (not recorded which). CDR3 protein: CASSLRAGARSTEAFF. Here the CDR3 DNA reads TGTGCCAGCAGCCTTAGGGCGGGGGCGAGGTCGACTGAAGCTTTCTTT. The entire variable domain, with the rest obtained from reference TRBV7-2 and TRBJ1-1, is as follows: GAGVSQSPSNKVTEKGKDVELRCDPISGHTALYWYRQSLGQGLEFLIYFQGNSAPDKSGLPSDRFSAERTGGSVSTLTIQRTQQEDSAVYLCASSLRAGARSTEAFFGQGTRLTVV.